This TCR beta chain was captured by sequencing in a study of Tregs in tolerant kidney transplant recipients. General study results and limits: The small number of patients limits these findings pending further validation.

Using immunoSEQ multiplex PCR, the repertoire was profiled, and TCRdb retains in-frame clones only, with some absent. The data contain about 240,000 clones, approximately 84% of them singletons. Comment on this clone: Its antigen is still unknown. Other nucleotide sequences in the sample specify the same CDR3.

The CDR3 has 15 amino acids. Germline trimming cut 5 bases from V and 2 bases from J; bases unmatched to any gene: 8. CDR1 SEHNR and CDR2 FQNEAQ come from the germline V gene (reference sequence). This sequence originates from a human donor in good health. The specimen was CD4+ T cells from blood. This rearrangement joins TRBV7-9 to TRBJ2-7; 8 nucleotides line up with TRBD2. Written as DNA, the CDR3 is TGTGCCAGCAGCCTAGAGCGGGGGACCACCTACGAGCAGTACTTC. The encoded protein is CASSLERGTTYEQYF.